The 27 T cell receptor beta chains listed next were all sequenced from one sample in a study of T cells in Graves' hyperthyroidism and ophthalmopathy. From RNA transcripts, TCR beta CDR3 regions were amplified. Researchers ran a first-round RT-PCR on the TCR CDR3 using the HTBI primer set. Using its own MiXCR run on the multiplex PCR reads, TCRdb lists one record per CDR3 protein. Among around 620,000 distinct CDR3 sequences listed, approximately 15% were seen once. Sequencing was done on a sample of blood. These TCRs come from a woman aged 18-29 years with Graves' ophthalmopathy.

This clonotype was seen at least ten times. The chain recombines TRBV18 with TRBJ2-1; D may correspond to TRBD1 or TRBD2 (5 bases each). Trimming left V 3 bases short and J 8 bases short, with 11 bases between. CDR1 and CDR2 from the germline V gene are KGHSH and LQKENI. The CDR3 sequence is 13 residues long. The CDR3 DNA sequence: TGTGCCAGCTCACCTGGGACCCGACATGAGCAGTTCTTC. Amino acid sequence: CASSPGTRHEQFF.

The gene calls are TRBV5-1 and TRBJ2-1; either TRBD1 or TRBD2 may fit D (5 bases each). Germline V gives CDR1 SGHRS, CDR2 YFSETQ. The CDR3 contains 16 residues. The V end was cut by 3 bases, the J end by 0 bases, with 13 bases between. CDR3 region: CASSYLSGSSYNEQFF. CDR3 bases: TGCGCCAGCAGCTACTTATCAGGGAGCTCCTACAATGAGCAGTTCTTC.

The CDR3 sequence is CAISDPRVGETQYF. The CDR3 DNA reads TGTGCCATCAGTGACCCCAGGGTGGGGGAGACCCAGTACTTC. The rearrangement joins TRBV10-3 to TRBJ2-5; D possibly corresponds to TRBD1 (5 bases). Trimming stripped 3 bases from V and 5 bases from J, with 13 bases between. The germline V gene encodes CDR1 ENHRY and CDR2 SYGVKD. The CDR3 length is 14 residues.

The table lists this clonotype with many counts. CDR3 nucleotides: TGTGCCAGCAGTGAAGCTGTATATGAGCAGTTCTTC. This sequence encodes CASSEAVYEQFF. This chain links TRBV2 with TRBJ2-1; D call uncertain. This CDR3 is 12 amino acids long. CDR1 is SNHLY, CDR2 FYNNEI, per germline. Trimming stripped 0 bases from V and 8 bases from J, with 5 bases between.

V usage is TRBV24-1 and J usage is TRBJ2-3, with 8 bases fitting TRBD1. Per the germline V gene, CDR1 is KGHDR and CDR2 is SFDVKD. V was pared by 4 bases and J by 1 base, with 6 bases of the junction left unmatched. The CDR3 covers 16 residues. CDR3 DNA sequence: TGTGCCACCAGTGACCTTACGGGACAGGGCACAGATACGCAGTATTTT. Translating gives CATSDLTGQGTDTQYF.

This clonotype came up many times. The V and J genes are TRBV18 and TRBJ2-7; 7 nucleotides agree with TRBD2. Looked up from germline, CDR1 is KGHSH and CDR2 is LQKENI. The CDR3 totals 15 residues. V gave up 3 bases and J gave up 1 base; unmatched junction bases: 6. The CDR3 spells CASSPREALSYEQYF. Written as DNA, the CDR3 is TGTGCCAGCTCACCCCGGGAGGCCCTGTCCTACGAGCAGTACTTC. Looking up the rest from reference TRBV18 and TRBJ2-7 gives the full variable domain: NAGVMQNPRHLVRRRGQEARLRCSPMKGHSHVYWYRQLPEEGLKFMVYLQKENIIDESGMPKERFSAEFPKEGPSILRIQQVVRGDSAAYFCASSPREALSYEQYFGPGTRLTVT.

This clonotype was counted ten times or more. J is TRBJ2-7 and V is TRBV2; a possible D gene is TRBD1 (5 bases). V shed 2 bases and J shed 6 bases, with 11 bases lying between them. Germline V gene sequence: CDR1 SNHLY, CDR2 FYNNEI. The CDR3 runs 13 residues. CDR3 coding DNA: TGTGCCAGCAGTGAACAGGGTCGACGCGAGCAGTACTTC. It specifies CASSEQGRREQYF.

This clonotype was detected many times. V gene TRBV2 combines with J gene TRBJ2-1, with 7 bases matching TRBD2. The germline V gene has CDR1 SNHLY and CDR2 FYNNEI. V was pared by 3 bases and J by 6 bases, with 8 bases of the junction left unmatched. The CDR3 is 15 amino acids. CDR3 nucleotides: TGTGCCAGCAGTGAGGGTCGGGAGCGGGGCAATGAGCAGTTCTTC. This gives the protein CASSEGRERGNEQFF.

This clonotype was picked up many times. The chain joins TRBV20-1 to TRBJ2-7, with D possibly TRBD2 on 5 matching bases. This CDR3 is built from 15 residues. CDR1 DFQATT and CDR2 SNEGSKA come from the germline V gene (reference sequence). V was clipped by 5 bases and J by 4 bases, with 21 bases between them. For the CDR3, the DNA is TGCAGTGCTCCCCCCCCAGGAGGACTCCAATACGAGCAGTACTTC. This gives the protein CSAPPPGGLQYEQYF.

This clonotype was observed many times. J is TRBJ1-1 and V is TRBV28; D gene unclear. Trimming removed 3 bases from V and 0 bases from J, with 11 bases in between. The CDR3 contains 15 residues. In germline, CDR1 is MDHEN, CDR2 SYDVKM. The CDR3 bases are TGTGCCAGCAGTTTCAAACGGTGGCTGAACACTGAAGCTTTCTTT. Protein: CASSFKRWLNTEAFF.

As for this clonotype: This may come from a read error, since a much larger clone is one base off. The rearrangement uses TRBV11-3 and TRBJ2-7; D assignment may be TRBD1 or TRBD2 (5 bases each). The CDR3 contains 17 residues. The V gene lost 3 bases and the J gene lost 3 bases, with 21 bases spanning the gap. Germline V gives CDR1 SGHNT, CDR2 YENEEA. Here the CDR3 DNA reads TGTGCCAGCAGCTTGTGCCCACCCGGGACGGACGTCTACGAGCAGTACTTC. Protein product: CASSLCPPGTDVYEQYF.

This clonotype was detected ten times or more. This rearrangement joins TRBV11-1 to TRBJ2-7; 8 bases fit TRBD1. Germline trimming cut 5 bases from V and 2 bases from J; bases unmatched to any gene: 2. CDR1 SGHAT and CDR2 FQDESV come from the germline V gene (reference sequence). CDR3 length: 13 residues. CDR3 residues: CASSGDRPYEQYF. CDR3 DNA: TGTGCCAGCAGCGGGGACAGGCCCTACGAGCAGTACTTC. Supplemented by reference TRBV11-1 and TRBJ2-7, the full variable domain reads EAEVAQSPRYKITEKSQAVAFWCDPISGHATLYWYRQILGQGPELLVQFQDESVVDDSQLPKDRFSAERLKGVDSTLKIQPAELGDSAMYLCASSGDRPYEQYFGPGTRLTVT.

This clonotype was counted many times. The CDR3 loop is CASSPTVQETQYF. CDR3 coding DNA: TGTGCCAGCAGCCCGACAGTCCAAGAGACCCAGTACTTC. The rearrangement joins TRBV7-9 to TRBJ2-5, with a tentative D call TRBD1 (5 bases). This CDR3 contains 13 residues. Looked up from germline, CDR1 is SEHNR and CDR2 is FQNEAQ (reference sequence). V shed 5 bases and J shed 1 base, with 8 bases lying between them.

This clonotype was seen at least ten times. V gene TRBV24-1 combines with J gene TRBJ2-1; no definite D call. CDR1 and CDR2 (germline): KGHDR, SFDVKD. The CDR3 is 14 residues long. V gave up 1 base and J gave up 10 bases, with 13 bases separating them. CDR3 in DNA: TGTGCCACCAGTGATTTACCTCTTGATGGGGAGCAGTTCTTC. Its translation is CATSDLPLDGEQFF.

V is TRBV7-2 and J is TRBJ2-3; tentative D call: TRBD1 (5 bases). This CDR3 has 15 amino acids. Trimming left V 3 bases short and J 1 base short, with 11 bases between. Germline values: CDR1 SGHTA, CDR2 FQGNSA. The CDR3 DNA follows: TGTGCCAGCAGCTTTGGGGCGACCGGCACAGATACGCAGTATTTT. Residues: CASSFGATGTDTQYF.

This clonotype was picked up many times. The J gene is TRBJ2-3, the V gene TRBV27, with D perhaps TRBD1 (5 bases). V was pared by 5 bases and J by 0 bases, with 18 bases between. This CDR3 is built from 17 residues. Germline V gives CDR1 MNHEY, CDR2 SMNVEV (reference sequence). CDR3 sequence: CASSPRARVKSTDTQYF. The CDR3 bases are TGTGCCAGCAGTCCCAGGGCCAGGGTGAAGAGCACAGATACGCAGTATTTT.

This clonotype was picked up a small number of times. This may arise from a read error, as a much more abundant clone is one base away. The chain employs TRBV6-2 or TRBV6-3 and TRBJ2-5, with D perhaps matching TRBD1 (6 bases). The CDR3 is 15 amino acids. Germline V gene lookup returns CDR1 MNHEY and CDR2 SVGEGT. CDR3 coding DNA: TGTGCCAGCAACCTCATATCGACAGGCCAAGAGGCCCAGTACTTC. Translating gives CASNLISTGQEAQYF.

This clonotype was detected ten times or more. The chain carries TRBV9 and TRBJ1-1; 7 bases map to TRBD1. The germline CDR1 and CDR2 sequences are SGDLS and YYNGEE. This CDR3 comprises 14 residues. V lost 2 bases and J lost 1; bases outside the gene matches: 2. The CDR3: CASSVGTANTEAFF. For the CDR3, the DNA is TGTGCCAGCAGCGTCGGGACAGCGAACACTGAAGCTTTCTTT.

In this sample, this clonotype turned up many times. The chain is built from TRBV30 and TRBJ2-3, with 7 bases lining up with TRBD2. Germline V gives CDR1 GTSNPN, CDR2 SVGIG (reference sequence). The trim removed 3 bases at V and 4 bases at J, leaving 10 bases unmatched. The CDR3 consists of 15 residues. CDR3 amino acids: CAWSTGGSRPDTQYF. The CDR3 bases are TGTGCCTGGAGCACCGGCGGGAGCCGACCAGATACGCAGTATTTT.

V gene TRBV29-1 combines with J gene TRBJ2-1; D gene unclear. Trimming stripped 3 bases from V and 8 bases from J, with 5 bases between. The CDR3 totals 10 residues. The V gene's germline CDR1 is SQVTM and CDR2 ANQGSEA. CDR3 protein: CSVDSHEQFF. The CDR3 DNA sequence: TGCAGCGTTGATAGTCATGAGCAGTTCTTC.

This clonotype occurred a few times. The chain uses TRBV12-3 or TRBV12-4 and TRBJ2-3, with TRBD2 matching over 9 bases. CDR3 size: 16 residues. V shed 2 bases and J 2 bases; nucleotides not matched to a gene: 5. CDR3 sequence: CASSLWAGGVTDTQYF. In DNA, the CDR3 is TGTGCCAGCAGTTTATGGGCGGGAGGGGTCACAGATACGCAGTATTTT.

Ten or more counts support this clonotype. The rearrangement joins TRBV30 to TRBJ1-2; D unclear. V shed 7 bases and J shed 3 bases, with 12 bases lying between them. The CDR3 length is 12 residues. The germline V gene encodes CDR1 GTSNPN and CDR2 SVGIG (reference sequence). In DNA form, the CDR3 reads TGTGCCTCCTTGGGGAACCACTATGGCTACACCTTC. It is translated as CASLGNHYGYTF. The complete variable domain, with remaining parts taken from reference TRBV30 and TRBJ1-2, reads SQTIHQWPATLVQPVGSPLSLECTVEGTSNPNLYWYRQAAGRGLQLLFYSVGIGQISSEVPQNLSASRPQDRQFILSSKKLLLSDSGFYLCASLGNHYGYTFGSGTRLTVV.

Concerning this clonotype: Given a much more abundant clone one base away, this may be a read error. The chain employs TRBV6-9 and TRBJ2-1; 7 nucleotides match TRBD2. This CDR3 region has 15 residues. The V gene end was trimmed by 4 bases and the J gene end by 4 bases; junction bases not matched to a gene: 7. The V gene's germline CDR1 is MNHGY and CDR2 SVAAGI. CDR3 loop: CASSSDAGEYNEQFF. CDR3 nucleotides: TGTGCCAGCAGTTCCGATGCGGGAGAGTACAATGAGCAGTTCTTC.

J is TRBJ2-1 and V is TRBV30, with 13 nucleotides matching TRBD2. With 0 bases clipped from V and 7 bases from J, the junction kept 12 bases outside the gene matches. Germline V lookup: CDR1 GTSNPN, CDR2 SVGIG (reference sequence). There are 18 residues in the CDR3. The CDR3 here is CAWSVPRGGTSGKNEQFF. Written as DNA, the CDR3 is TGTGCCTGGAGTGTACCAAGGGGGGGGACTAGCGGGAAGAATGAGCAGTTCTTC.

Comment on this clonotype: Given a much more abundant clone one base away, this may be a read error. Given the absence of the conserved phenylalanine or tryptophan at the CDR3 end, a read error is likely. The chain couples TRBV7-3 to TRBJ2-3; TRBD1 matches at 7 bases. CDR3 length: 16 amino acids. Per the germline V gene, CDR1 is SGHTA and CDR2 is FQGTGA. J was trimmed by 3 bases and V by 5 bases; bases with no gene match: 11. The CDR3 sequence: CASSLVPGGPTDTQYS. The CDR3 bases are TGTGCCAGCAGCCTCGTACCAGGGGGACCGACAGATACGCAGTATTCT.

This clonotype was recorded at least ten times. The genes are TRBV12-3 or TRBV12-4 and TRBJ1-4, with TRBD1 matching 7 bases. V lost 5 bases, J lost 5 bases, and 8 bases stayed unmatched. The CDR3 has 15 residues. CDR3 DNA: TGTGCCAGCAGTGCAAGACAGGGAATAAATGAAAAACTGTTTTTT. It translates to CASSARQGINEKLFF.

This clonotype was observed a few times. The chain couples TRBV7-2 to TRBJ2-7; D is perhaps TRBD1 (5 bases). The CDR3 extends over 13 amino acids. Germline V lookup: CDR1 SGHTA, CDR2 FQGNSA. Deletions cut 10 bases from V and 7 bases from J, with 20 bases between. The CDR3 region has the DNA TGTGCCAACAGGACACCCCTGAGGATTGAGCAGTACTTC. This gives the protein CANRTPLRIEQYF.